This TCR beta chain is drawn from a study of technical replicates of blood from several donors. Libraries were prepared by immunoSEQ multiplex PCR; TCRdb keeps only in-frame clonotypes and omits some of them. The sample yields 65,000 to 90,000 clones, about 94% seen once. V was clipped by 0 bases and J by 2 bases, with 5 bases between them. The length of the CDR3 is 12 residues. Germline values: CDR1 SQVTM, CDR2 ANQGSEA. Specimen: T cells isolated from PBMCs. The V gene is TRBV29-1, the J gene TRBJ2-7, with D unresolved. The clonotype originates from a human donor in good health. The CDR3 DNA follows: TGCAGCGTTGAAGATTCTGCCTACGAGCAGTACTTC. Translation gives CSVEDSAYEQYF.